The 15 T cell receptor beta chains in this list originate from one sample, sequenced in a study of shared T cell receptors in the human thymus. The repertoire was sequenced with immunoSEQ multiplex PCR; TCRdb's copy has only in-frame clones and lacks some. The sample shows over 450,000 clones, about four fifths of them seen only once. These data also formed part of another study, on human thymus T cells.

The sequencing input was thymocytes. These receptors all stem from a boy younger than two with a congenital heart defect.

The chain joins TRBV14 to TRBJ2-1, with TRBD1 as a possible D gene (6 bases). CDR3 size: 16 residues. V was shortened by 1 base and J by 8 bases, with 18 bases between the two germline ends. CDR1 SGHDN and CDR2 FVKESK come from the germline V gene. CDR3 DNA: TGTGCCAGCAGCCAAGCACTCGACCCCCACAGGGATGAGCAGTTCTTC. This translates into CASSQALDPHRDEQFF.

The chain carries TRBV27 and TRBJ1-2, with TRBD1 matching over 7 bases. CDR1 and CDR2 from the germline V gene are MNHEY and SMNVEV (reference sequence). V gave up 4 bases and J gave up 4 bases; unmatched junction bases: 12. CDR3 length equals 16 residues. CDR3 nucleotide sequence: TGTGCCAGCAGTTCCCAAACAGGGGATCCACCCTATGGCTACACCTTC. Its translation is CASSSQTGDPPYGYTF.

The chain links TRBV19 to TRBJ2-1; 12 bases line up with TRBD2. The V and J ends lost 7 bases and 8 bases, in that order; junction bases with no gene match: 3. CDR1 is LNHDA, CDR2 SQIVND, per germline (reference sequence). The CDR3 runs 13 residues. This CDR3 reads CASMTSGRDEQFF. The CDR3 coding sequence is TGTGCCAGTATGACTAGCGGGAGAGATGAGCAGTTCTTC.

V and J are TRBV7-2 and TRBJ2-3; 10 nucleotides match TRBD2. Losses at the gene ends were 5 bases for V and 3 bases for J; bases not matched to a gene: 8. The CDR3 runs 16 residues. Germline lookup yields CDR1 SGHTA and CDR2 FQGNSA. The CDR3 coding sequence is TGTGCCAGCAGCCGCGCCGGGACTAGCGAAACAGATACGCAGTATTTT. Translation gives CASSRAGTSETDTQYF.

This chain uses TRBV14 with TRBJ2-3, with a weak D call TRBD1 (5 bases). The germline CDR1 and CDR2 sequences are SGHDN and FVKESK. This CDR3 spans 14 amino acids. V was shortened by 3 bases and J by 11 bases, with 18 bases between the two germline ends. For the CDR3, the DNA is TGTGCCAGCAGCCACCCTGGGGCCCCCGCCGGGCAGTATTTT. It yields the protein CASSHPGAPAGQYF.

This chain joins TRBV7-2 and TRBJ1-4; tentative D call: TRBD1 (5 bases). Germline CDR1 is SGHTA and CDR2 is FQGNSA. The CDR3 contains 14 residues. Trimming removed 3 bases from V and 8 bases from J, with 13 bases in between. In DNA form, the CDR3 reads TGTGCCAGCAGCTTTAGGGTCGGGGGGGAAAAACTGTTTTTT. This translates into CASSFRVGGEKLFF. The full variable domain, in which reference TRBV7-2 and TRBJ1-4 provide the parts outside the CDR3, is GAGVSQSPSNKVTEKGKDVELRCDPISGHTALYWYRQSLGQGLEFLIYFQGNSAPDKSGLPSDRFSAERTGGSVSTLTIQRTQQEDSAVYLCASSFRVGGEKLFFGSGTQLSVL.

V gene TRBV7-9 combines with J gene TRBJ2-1; 10 nucleotides agree with TRBD2. Looked up from germline, CDR1 is SEHNR and CDR2 is FQNEAQ (reference sequence). V was clipped by 5 bases and J by 6 bases; unmatched bases: 7. CDR3 size: 15 residues. Here the CDR3 reads CASSHTSGASNEQFF. CDR3 nucleotides: TGTGCCAGCAGCCACACTAGCGGGGCTTCCAATGAGCAGTTCTTC. The full variable domain, rest sourced from reference TRBV7-9 and TRBJ2-1, is DTGVSQNPRHKITKRGQNVTFRCDPISEHNRLYWYRQTLGQGPEFLTYFQNEAQLEKSRLLSDRFSAERPKGSFSTLEIQRTEQGDSAMYLCASSHTSGASNEQFFGPGTRLTVL.

The chain couples TRBV4-3 to TRBJ1-4; D call uncertain. V was clipped by 0 bases and J by 5 bases, with 19 bases between them. CDR1 is LGHNA and CDR2 is YSLEER in the germline V gene. The CDR3 contains 18 residues. DNA for the CDR3: TGCGCCAGCAGCCAAGACCAAATCGAGGGAGGGCCGAATGAAAAACTGTTTTTT. It encodes CASSQDQIEGGPNEKLFF.

This clone was counted between two and nine times. V is TRBV15 and J is TRBJ2-3; D not resolved. V lost 1 base and J 8 bases, leaving 7 bases between the germline ends. The CDR3 runs 12 residues. CDR1 is LNHNV and CDR2 is YYDKDF in the germline V gene (reference sequence). The CDR3 DNA sequence: TGTGCCACCAGCAGAGGACTGGGTACGCAGTATTTT. Translation: CATSRGLGTQYF.

This clone showed up just a few times. V and J are TRBV19 and TRBJ2-3; a weak D match, TRBD1 (6 bases). The germline V gene encodes CDR1 LNHDA and CDR2 SQIVND (reference sequence). There are 14 residues in the CDR3. V was pared by 4 bases and J by 6 bases, with 14 bases between. The CDR3 here is CASSTSGAPDTQYF. CDR3 sequence (DNA): TGTGCCAGTAGTACTTCAGGGGCTCCGGATACGCAGTATTTT. The full variable domain, its missing parts supplied by reference TRBV19 and TRBJ2-3, is DGGITQSPKYLFRKEGQNVTLSCEQNLNHDAMYWYRQDPGQGLRLIYYSQIVNDFQKGDIAEGYSVSREKKESFPLTVTSAQKNPTAFYLCASSTSGAPDTQYFGPGTRLTVL.

The chain joins TRBV5-1 to TRBJ2-2; tentative D call: TRBD2 (5 bases). From germline, CDR1 is SGHRS and CDR2 YFSETQ. This CDR3 has 16 residues. Trimming took off 4 bases at V and 2 bases at J, with 15 bases between the two ends. This CDR3 reads CASSPPRTYNTGELFF. CDR3 in DNA: TGCGCCAGCAGCCCACCTCGGACTTACAACACCGGGGAGCTGTTTTTT.

CDR3 DNA sequence: TGTGCCAGCAGCCAAGAACCCCCAGCGGGAGTTAGCACCGGGGAGCTGTTTTTT. Its protein is CASSQEPPAGVSTGELFF. The chain is built from TRBV4-2 and TRBJ2-2; 8 bases agree with TRBD2. Germline-derived CDR1 and CDR2 are LGHNA and YNFKEQ. This CDR3 is 18 amino acids long. The J segment lost 4 bases and the V segment lost 0 bases, leaving 10 bases of the junction unmatched.

V usage is TRBV18 and J usage is TRBJ2-2, with D perhaps TRBD1 (5 bases). CDR1 is KGHSH, CDR2 LQKENI, per germline. This CDR3 comprises 12 residues. Trimming shortened V by 6 bases and J by 5 bases, and 7 bases separated the two germline ends. The CDR3 here is CASSDKTGELFF. CDR3 nucleotide sequence: TGTGCCAGCTCGGACAAAACCGGGGAGCTGTTTTTT. Full variable domain (missing parts from reference TRBV18 and TRBJ2-2): NAGVMQNPRHLVRRRGQEARLRCSPMKGHSHVYWYRQLPEEGLKFMVYLQKENIIDESGMPKERFSAEFPKEGPSILRIQQVVRGDSAAYFCASSDKTGELFFGEGSRLTVL.

The chain combines TRBV15 with TRBJ2-7; D is ambiguous. The CDR3 extends over 12 amino acids. V gave up 0 bases and J gave up 7 bases, with 7 bases separating them. Germline V gene lookup returns CDR1 LNHNV and CDR2 YYDKDF (reference sequence). CDR3 bases: TGTGCCACCAGCAGAGATAGACAAGAGCAGTACTTC. Translating gives CATSRDRQEQYF.

This clone was seen only a few times. The CDR3 reads CASSLAGRGANTGELFF. The CDR3 coding sequence is TGTGCCAGCAGCTTGGCGGGCAGGGGAGCGAACACCGGGGAGCTGTTTTTT. This chain links TRBV5-6 with TRBJ2-2; a possible D gene is TRBD1 (6 bases). Trimming left V 0 bases short and J 0 bases short, with 12 bases between. This CDR3 region has 17 residues. The germline V gene has CDR1 SGHDT and CDR2 YYEEEE.